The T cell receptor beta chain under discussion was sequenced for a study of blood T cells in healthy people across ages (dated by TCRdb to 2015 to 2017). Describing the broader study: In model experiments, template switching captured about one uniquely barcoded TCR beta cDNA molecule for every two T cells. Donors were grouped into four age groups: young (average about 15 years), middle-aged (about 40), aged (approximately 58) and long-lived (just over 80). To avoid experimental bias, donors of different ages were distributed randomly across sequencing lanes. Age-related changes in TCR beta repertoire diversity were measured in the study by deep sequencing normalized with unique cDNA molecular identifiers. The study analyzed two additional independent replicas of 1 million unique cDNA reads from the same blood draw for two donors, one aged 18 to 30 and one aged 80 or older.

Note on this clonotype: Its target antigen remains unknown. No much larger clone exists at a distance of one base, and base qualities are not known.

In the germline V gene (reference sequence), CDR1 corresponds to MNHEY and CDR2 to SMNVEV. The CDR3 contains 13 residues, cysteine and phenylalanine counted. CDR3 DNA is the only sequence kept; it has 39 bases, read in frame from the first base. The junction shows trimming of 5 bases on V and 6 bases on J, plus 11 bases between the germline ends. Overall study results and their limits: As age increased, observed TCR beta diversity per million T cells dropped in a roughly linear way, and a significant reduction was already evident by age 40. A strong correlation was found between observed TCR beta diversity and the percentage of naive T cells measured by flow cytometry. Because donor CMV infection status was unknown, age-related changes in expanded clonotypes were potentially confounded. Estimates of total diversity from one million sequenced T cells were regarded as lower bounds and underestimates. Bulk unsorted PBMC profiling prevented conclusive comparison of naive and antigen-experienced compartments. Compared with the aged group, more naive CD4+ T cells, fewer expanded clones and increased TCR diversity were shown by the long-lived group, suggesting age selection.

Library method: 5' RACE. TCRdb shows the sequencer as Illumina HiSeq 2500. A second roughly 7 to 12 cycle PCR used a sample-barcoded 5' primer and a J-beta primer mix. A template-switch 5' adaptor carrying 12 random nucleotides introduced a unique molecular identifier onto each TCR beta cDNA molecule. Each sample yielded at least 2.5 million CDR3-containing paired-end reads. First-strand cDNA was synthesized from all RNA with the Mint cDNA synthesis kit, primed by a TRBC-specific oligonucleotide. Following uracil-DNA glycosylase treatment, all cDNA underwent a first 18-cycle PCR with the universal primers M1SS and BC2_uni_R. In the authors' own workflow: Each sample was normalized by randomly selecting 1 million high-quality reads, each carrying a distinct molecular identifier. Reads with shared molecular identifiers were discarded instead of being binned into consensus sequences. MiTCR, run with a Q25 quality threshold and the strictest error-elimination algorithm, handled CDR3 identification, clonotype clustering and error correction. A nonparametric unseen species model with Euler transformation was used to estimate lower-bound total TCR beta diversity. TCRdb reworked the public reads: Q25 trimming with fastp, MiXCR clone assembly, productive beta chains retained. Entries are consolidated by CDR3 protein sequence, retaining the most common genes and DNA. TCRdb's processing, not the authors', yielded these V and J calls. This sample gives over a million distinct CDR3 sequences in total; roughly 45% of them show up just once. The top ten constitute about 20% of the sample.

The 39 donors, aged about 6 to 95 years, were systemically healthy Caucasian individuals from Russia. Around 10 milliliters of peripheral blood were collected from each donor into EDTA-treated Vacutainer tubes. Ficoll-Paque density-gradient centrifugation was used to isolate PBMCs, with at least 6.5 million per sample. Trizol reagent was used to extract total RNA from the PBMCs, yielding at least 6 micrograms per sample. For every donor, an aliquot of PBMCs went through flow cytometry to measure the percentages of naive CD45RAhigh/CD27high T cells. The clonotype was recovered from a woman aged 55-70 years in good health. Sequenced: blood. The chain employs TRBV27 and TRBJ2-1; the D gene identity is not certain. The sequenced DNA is TGTGCCAGCAGTCCACGCTGGGCCAATGAGCAGTTCTTC. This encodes CASSPRWANEQFF.